These 14 T cell receptor beta chains originate from one sample sequenced in a study of blood T cell repertoires in COVID-19. Sequencing was performed with immunoSEQ multiplex PCR; in TCRdb, only in-frame clones are kept and a portion is missing. The repertoire holds under 250,000 clones, with roughly 80% as singletons. What was sequenced was peripheral blood. These receptor sequences come from a woman older than 75 with acute or convalescent COVID-19.

The V call is TRBV19, the J call TRBJ2-2, with D possibly being TRBD2 (6 bases). Trimming cost V 6 bases and J 3 bases, with 14 bases left between them. Germline CDR1 is LNHDA and CDR2 is SQIVND (reference sequence). This CDR3 region has 15 residues. CDR3 region: CASRHGLTDTGELFF. The CDR3 bases are TGTGCCAGTAGACACGGACTAACCGACACCGGGGAGCTGTTTTTT.

The V gene is TRBV6-1, the J gene TRBJ1-3; D is unclear. V dropped 9 bases and J dropped 1 base, with 7 bases sitting between them. This CDR3 contains 12 residues. The V gene's germline CDR1 is MNHNS and CDR2 SASEGT. CDR3 sequence (DNA): TGTGCCAGTAGCGCTTCTGGAAACACCATATATTTT. Its translation is CASSASGNTIYF.

J is TRBJ2-7 and V is TRBV3-1 (or the pseudogene TRBV3-2); D gene uncertain. The germline V gene has CDR1 LGHDT and CDR2 YNNKEL (reference sequence). This CDR3 has 12 residues. Trimming took 4 bases from V and 2 from J, leaving 6 bases between them. The CDR3 DNA sequence: TGTGCCAGCAGCCTGTCAACCTACGAGCAGTACTTC. It translates to CASSLSTYEQYF.

The rearrangement uses TRBV2 and TRBJ1-5; no reliable D call. V lost 6 bases and J 11 bases, leaving 11 bases between the germline ends. Germline CDR1 is SNHLY and CDR2 is FYNNEI. This CDR3 has 11 amino acids. In nucleotides, the CDR3 is TGTGCCAGCAGGAGAACCGGGGCCCAGCATTTT. It is translated as CASRRTGAQHF.

This chain links TRBV7-9 with TRBJ2-5; 8 nucleotides match TRBD2. CDR1 and CDR2 (germline): SEHNR, FQNEAQ (reference sequence). The ends lost 5 bases at V and 5 bases at J; junction bases unmatched: 4. This CDR3 contains 13 residues. CDR3 sequence reads: CASSRIAGETQYF. CDR3 coding DNA: TGTGCCAGCAGCCGAATAGCGGGGGAGACCCAGTACTTC. Combining the CDR3 with reference TRBV7-9 and TRBJ2-5 gives the whole variable domain DTGVSQNPRHKITKRGQNVTFRCDPISEHNRLYWYRQTLGQGPEFLTYFQNEAQLEKSRLLSDRFSAERPKGSFSTLEIQRTEQGDSAMYLCASSRIAGETQYFGPGTRLLVL.

CDR3: CASLAVRGTEAFF. CDR3 in DNA: TGTGCCAGTTTAGCGGTACGCGGCACTGAAGCTTTCTTT. V gene TRBV19 combines with J gene TRBJ1-1; D remains unclear. Germline loops: CDR1 LNHDA, CDR2 SQIVND (reference sequence). The CDR3 is made up of 13 amino acids. V lost 8 bases and J 4 bases, leaving 14 bases between the germline ends.

With regard to this clone: An end of the junction does not agree with germline; a read error may underlie this. The V and J genes are TRBV2 and TRBJ1-2; 11 bases align to TRBD1. CDR1 is SNHLY, CDR2 FYNNEI, per germline. The CDR3 loop spans 16 amino acids. CDR3 region: CARSARGDRGAYGYTF. For the CDR3, the DNA is TGTGCCCGCAGTGCGCGGGGGGACAGGGGGGCCTATGGCTACACCTTC.

The chain carries TRBV7-2 and TRBJ1-3; 8 nucleotides agree with TRBD1. This CDR3 spans 16 amino acids. J gave up 1 base and V 2 bases, and 4 bases lay outside the gene matches. The germline V gene has CDR1 SGHTA and CDR2 FQGNSA. CDR3 loop: CASSLSQGASGNTIYF. The CDR3 DNA reads TGTGCCAGCAGCTTATCTCAGGGGGCTTCTGGAAACACCATATATTTT.

The chain is built from TRBV18 and TRBJ2-1; possible D gene TRBD1, 5 bases. Per the germline V gene, CDR1 is KGHSH and CDR2 is LQKENI. CDR3 length equals 14 residues. V was trimmed by 3 bases and J by 4 bases, leaving 10 bases between them. The CDR3 nucleotides read TGTGCCAGCTCACCCCAAACAGGATACAATGAGCAGTTCTTC. It specifies CASSPQTGYNEQFF.

The chain carries TRBV15 and TRBJ1-2; TRBD1 matches at 8 bases. The CDR3 length is 14 residues. With 3 bases clipped from V and 3 bases from J, the junction kept 3 bases outside the gene matches. CDR1 and CDR2 from the germline V gene are LNHNV and YYDKDF (reference sequence). The CDR3 DNA reads TGTGCCACCAGCAGGACAGGGGCGGACTATGGCTACACCTTC. Encoded protein: CATSRTGADYGYTF.

The chain has TRBV24-1 and TRBJ2-3; perhaps TRBD2 as D (6 bases). CDR1 and CDR2 from the germline V gene are KGHDR and SFDVKD. The V end was cut by 2 bases, the J end by 6 bases, with 11 bases between. The CDR3 extends over 14 amino acids. The CDR3 protein is CATSDWGELDTQYF. CDR3 in DNA: TGTGCCACCAGTGATTGGGGGGAGCTGGATACGCAGTATTTT.

This rearrangement joins TRBV6-4 to TRBJ1-1, with a weak D call TRBD1 (6 bases). CDR1 is MRHNA, CDR2 SNTAGT, per germline. Trimming left V 2 bases short and J 6 bases short, with 34 bases between. CDR3 length: 21 amino acids. CDR3 sequence: CASSDPPADSGAARVGSEAFF. The CDR3 DNA reads TGTGCCAGCAGTGACCCCCCGGCTGACTCAGGGGCCGCCCGAGTGGGCTCTGAAGCTTTCTTT.

The chain has TRBV7-7 and TRBJ2-2, with TRBD2 matching over 7 bases. The germline V gene has CDR1 SSHAT and CDR2 FNYEAQ (reference sequence). The CDR3 covers 15 residues. V shed 4 bases and J 5 bases; nucleotides not matched to a gene: 7. The CDR3 bases are TGTGCCAGCAGCTACGGCGGGGGTGCAACCGGGGAGCTGTTTTTT. This translates into CASSYGGGATGELFF.

This clone is a singleton in its sample. The chain joins TRBV7-2 to TRBJ2-1, with TRBD1 matching 7 bases. CDR3 size: 17 residues. Germline V gene sequence: CDR1 SGHTA, CDR2 FQGNSA. With 4 bases clipped from V and 6 bases from J, the junction kept 15 bases outside the gene matches. CDR3 DNA sequence: TGTGCCAGCAGCTCCCTCGCCGGGACAGTGGGGTTCAATGAGCAGTTCTTC. Its translation is CASSSLAGTVGFNEQFF.